This note documents a single T cell receptor (beta chain) sequence. Per the authors' pipeline: From reference gene primer amplification, estimates of nucleated cell counts were derived. The data were produced by immunoSEQ multiplex PCR, yet TCRdb's version contains in-frame clones alone and is incomplete. D and trimming were read from the DNA, whereas the V and J calls and clone size are those reported in that table. The sample has approximately 240,000 clones; over 90% are singletons. The data were obtained in a study of blood T cell repertoires in COVID-19. Overall study: The samples span acute and convalescent COVID-19 from the United States, Italy and Spain. PBMCs, B-cell-depleted T cells, or T cells provided the cDNA or gDNA that made up the material.

A Seattle source enrolled patients during active infection and followed them longitudinally. Sequencing used peripheral blood. This TCR came from a man aged 25 to 45 with COVID-19, enrolled during active disease.

The CDR3 nucleotides are TGTGCCAGCAGCTTAGTCGGCAGGCTCATCTCTGGAAACACCATATATTTT. It is translated as CASSLVGRLISGNTIYF. The chain recombines TRBV7-9 with TRBJ1-3; D unclear. Germline V lookup: CDR1 SEHNR, CDR2 FQNEAQ (reference sequence). The CDR3 extends over 17 amino acids. Trimming removed 1 base at V and 0 bases at J, with 13 bases between.